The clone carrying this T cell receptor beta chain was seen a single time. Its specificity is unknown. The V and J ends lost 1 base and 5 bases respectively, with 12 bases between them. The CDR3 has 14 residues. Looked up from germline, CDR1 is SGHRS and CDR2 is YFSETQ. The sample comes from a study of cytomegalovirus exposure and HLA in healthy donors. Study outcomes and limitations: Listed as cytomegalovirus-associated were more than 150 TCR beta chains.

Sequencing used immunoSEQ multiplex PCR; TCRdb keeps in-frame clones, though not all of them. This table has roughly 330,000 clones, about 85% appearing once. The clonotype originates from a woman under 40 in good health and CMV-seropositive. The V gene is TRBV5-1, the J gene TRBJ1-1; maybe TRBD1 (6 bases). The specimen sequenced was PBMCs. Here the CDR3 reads CASSLYRVGTEAFF. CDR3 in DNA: TGCGCCAGCAGCTTGTACAGGGTAGGAACTGAAGCTTTCTTT.